This TCR beta chain was captured in a study of T cells after yellow fever vaccination (dated by TCRdb to the late 2010s). For context, the study as a whole: The SMART-Seq v4 Ultra Low Input RNA kit was used to prepare libraries from fractions with low cell numbers. To track T-cell clones before and after primary and booster YFV17D yellow fever vaccination, bulk TCR alpha and beta repertoires were sequenced longitudinally. Two healthy male donors, one aged 18 to 30 and one aged 30 to 40 years, made up the cohort. Blood samples were taken at several timepoints before and after primary and secondary immunization, and bulk PBMC replicates and cell subsets were isolated. Summary of the overall study and its limitations: Computational filtering was required because FACS-sorted repertoires could contain abundant contaminating clonotypes from the bulk population. After the booster, most of the clones that had expanded following primary vaccination were detected again (almost 98% of CD4 and 80% to 90% of CD8), which suggests that memory was broadly maintained. A small fraction of clonotypes appeared in both the CD4 and CD8 compartments, likely as a result of convergent recombination. The secondary T-cell response was weaker than the primary response but faster, peaking on day 5 instead of day 15. The study included only two donors, which limits how far the findings can be generalized.

The treatment or condition label, read with the paper, signifies: live attenuated yellow fever vaccine strain. At each blood-draw timepoint, two biological replicates of bulk PBMCs were collected. A standard Ficoll-Paque protocol was used to isolate PBMCs from peripheral blood. RNA was extracted with TriZol from bulk PBMCs, CD4 and CD8 fractions, and dextramer-positive and dextramer-negative fractions. TCR cDNA was made using 5'RACE template switching, a step that added a universal primer site and unique molecular identifiers. Priming of cDNA synthesis was performed from both the TCR alpha and TCR beta constant segments. Libraries were amplified in two PCR steps, with sample barcodes and sequencing adapters added in the second step. Libraries were sequenced on Illumina HiSeq 2500 (2x100 bp) or NovaSeq (2x150 bp). As for the authors' bioinformatics: Reads were demultiplexed and collapsed into UMI consensus sequences with MIGEC, and V(D)J alignment was performed with MiXCR. Vaccine-responding clonotypes were defined with edgeR using replicate PBMC samples, requiring FDR below 0.01 and a log2 fold change above 5 up to day 15. Bulk clonotypes were assigned CD4 or CD8 identity according to which sequenced CD4 or CD8 repertoire held them at higher abundance. Using fastp at Q25 and MiXCR, TCRdb reprocessed the public reads and kept productive beta chains. Each entry merges the rows of one CDR3 protein and shows their most common DNA and genes. TCRdb assigned the V and J calls; the authors' analysis was not used. Here the sample has about 630,000 distinct CDR3 sequences; 12% occur a single time. The top ten constitute about 15% of the sample.

Including the terminal cysteine and phenylalanine, the CDR3 comprises 16 residues. The sequence is cut down to CDR3 DNA, 48 bases in frame from base 1. V and J are trimmed by 1 base and 6 bases, and the gene matches miss 7 bases of the junction. Sequences SGDLS (CDR1) and YYNGEE (CDR2) are obtained from the germline V gene. Worth noting for this clonotype: Its specific antigen is unknown. No base-level quality is on record; no much larger clone is a single base apart.

The origin of this receptor is a man aged 25-45 years who received the YFV17D yellow fever vaccine. The input for sequencing was PBMCs, taken on the day of the yellow fever booster vaccination. Recombination joined TRBV9 with TRBJ2-1; 10 central bases correspond to TRBD1. CDR3 sequence: CASSVNPGQGSNEQFF. The sequence in DNA is TGTGCCAGCAGCGTAAACCCGGGACAGGGGTCCAATGAGCAGTTCTTC.